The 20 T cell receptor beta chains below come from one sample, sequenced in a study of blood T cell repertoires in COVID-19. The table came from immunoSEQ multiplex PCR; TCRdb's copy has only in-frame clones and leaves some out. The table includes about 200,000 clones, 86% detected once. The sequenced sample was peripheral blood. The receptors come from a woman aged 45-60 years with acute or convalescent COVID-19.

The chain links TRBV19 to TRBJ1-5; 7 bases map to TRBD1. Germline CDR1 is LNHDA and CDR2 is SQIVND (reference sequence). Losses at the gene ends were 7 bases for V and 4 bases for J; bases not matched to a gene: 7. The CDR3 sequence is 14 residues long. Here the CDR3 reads CASTRTGENQPQHF. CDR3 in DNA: TGTGCCAGTACCCGGACAGGTGAAAATCAGCCCCAGCATTTT.

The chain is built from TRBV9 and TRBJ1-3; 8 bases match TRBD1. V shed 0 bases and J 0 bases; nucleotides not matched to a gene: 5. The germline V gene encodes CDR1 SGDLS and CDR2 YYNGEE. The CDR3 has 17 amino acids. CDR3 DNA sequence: TGTGCCAGCAGCGTAGGGGACAGGCCTAACTCTGGAAACACCATATATTTT. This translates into CASSVGDRPNSGNTIYF.

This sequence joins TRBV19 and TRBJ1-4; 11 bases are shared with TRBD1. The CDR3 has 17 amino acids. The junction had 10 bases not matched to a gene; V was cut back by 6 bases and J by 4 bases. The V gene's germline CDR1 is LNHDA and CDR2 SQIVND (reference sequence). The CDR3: CASRLDRGPSGNEKLFF. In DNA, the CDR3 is TGTGCCAGTAGACTGGACAGGGGGCCCTCTGGTAATGAAAAACTGTTTTTT.

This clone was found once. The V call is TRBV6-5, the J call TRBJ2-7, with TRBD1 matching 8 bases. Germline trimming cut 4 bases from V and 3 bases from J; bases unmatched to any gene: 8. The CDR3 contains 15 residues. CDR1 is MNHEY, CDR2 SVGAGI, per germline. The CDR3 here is CASSSTRTGIYEQYF. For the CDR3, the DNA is TGTGCCAGCAGTTCCACCCGGACAGGGATCTACGAGCAGTACTTC.

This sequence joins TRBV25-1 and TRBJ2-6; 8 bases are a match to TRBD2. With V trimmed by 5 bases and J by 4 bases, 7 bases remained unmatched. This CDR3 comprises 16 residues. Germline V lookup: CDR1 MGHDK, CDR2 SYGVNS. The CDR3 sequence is CASSLGGADGANVLTF. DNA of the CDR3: TGTGCCAGCAGTCTCGGGGGGGCGGACGGGGCCAACGTCCTGACTTTC.

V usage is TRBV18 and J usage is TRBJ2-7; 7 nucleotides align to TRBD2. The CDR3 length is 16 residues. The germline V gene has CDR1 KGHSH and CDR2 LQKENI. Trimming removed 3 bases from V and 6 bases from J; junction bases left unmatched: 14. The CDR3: CASSPIDNRRGFEQYF. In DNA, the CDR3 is TGTGCCAGCTCACCGATTGATAACAGGCGGGGGTTCGAGCAGTACTTC.

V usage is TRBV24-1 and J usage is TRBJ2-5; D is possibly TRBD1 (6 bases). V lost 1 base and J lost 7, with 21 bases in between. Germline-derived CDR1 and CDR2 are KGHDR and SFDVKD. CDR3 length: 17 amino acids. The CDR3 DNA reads TGTGCCACCAGTGATTTCCCAGGGGCGGAGGTTGTTGGGACCCAGTACTTC. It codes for CATSDFPGAEVVGTQYF.

CDR3 DNA sequence: TGTGCCAGTACCGATCGGAGCGGGGGGAGCACAGATACGCAGTATTTT. It yields the protein CASTDRSGGSTDTQYF. The chain employs TRBV19 and TRBJ2-3; 9 positions agree with TRBD2. V lost 7 bases and J lost 0; bases outside the gene matches: 8. CDR1 and CDR2 (germline): LNHDA, SQIVND (reference sequence). The CDR3 totals 16 residues. The complete variable domain, with remaining parts taken from reference TRBV19 and TRBJ2-3, reads DGGITQSPKYLFRKEGQNVTLSCEQNLNHDAMYWYRQDPGQGLRLIYYSQIVNDFQKGDIAEGYSVSREKKESFPLTVTSAQKNPTAFYLCASTDRSGGSTDTQYFGPGTRLTVL.

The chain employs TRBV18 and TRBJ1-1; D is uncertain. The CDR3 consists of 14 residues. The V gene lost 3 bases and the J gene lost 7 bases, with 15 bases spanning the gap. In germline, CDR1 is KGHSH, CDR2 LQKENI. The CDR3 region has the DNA TGTGCCAGCTCACCTCTGTTGGCGGAACATGAAGCTTTCTTT. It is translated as CASSPLLAEHEAFF.

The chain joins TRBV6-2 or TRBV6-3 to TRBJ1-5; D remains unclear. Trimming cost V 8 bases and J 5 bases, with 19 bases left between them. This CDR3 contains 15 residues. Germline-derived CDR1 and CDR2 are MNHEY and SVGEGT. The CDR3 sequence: CASRPFGREYQPQHF. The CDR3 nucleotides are TGTGCCAGCCGCCCCTTCGGGAGGGAGTATCAGCCCCAGCATTTT.

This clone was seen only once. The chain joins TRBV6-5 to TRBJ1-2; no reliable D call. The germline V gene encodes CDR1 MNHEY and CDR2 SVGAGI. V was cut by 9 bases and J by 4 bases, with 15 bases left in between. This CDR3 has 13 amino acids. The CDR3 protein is CASSDSLAYGYTF. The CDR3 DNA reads TGTGCCAGTAGCGACTCTCTGGCCTATGGCTACACCTTC.

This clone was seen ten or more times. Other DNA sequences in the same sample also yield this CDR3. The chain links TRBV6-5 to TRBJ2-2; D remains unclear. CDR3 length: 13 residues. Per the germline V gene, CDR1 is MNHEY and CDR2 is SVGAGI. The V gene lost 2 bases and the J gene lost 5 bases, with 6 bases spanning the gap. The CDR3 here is CASSYTRTGELFF. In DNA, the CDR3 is TGTGCCAGCAGTTACACCAGAACCGGGGAGCTGTTTTTT.

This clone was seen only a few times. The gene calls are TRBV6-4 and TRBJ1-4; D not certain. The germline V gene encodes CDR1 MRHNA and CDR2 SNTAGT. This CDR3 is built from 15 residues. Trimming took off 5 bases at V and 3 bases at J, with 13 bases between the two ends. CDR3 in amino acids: CASSLPRHPNEKLFF. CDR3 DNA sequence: TGTGCCAGCAGTTTACCAAGACACCCTAATGAAAAACTGTTTTTT.

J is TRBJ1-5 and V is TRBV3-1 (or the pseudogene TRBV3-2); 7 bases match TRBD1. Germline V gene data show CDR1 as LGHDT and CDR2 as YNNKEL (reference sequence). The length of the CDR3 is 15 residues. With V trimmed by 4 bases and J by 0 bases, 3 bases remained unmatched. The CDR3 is CASSRTGNSNQPQHF. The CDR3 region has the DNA TGTGCCAGCAGCCGGACAGGTAATAGCAATCAGCCCCAGCATTTT.

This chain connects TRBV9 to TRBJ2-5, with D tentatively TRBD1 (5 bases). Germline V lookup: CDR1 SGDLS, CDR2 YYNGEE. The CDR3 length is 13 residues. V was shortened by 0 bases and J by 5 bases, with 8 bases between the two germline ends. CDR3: CASSVEGVETQYF. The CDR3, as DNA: TGTGCCAGCAGCGTAGAAGGGGTTGAGACCCAGTACTTC.

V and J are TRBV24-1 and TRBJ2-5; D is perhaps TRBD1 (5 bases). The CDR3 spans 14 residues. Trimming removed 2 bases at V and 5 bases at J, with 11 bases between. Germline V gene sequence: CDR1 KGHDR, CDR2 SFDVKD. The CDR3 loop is CATSDSQGIETQYF. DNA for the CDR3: TGTGCCACCAGTGATTCGCAGGGTATCGAGACCCAGTACTTC.

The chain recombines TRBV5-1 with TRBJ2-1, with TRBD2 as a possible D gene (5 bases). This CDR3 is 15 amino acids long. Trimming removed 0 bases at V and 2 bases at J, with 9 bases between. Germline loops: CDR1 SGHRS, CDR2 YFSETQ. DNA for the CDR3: TGCGCCAGCAGCTTGGCGGGGTGGGCCTACAATGAGCAGTTCTTC. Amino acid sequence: CASSLAGWAYNEQFF.

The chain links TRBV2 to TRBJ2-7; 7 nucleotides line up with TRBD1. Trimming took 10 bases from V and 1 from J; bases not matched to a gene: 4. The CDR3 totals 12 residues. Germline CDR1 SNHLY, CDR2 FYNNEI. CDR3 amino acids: CATTDRSYEQYF. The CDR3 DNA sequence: TGTGCCACCACGGACAGGTCCTACGAGCAGTACTTC.

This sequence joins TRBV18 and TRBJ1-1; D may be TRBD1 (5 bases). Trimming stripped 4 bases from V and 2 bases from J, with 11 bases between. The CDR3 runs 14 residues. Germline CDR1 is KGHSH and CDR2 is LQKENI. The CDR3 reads CASSRGGINTEAFF. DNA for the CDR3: TGTGCCAGCTCACGGGGGGGTATCAACACTGAAGCTTTCTTT.

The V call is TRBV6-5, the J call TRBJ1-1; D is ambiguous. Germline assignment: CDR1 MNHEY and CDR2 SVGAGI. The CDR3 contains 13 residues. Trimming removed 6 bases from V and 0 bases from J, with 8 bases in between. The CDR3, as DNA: TGTGCCAGCAGACAAACCTTGAACACTGAAGCTTTCTTT. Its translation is CASRQTLNTEAFF.